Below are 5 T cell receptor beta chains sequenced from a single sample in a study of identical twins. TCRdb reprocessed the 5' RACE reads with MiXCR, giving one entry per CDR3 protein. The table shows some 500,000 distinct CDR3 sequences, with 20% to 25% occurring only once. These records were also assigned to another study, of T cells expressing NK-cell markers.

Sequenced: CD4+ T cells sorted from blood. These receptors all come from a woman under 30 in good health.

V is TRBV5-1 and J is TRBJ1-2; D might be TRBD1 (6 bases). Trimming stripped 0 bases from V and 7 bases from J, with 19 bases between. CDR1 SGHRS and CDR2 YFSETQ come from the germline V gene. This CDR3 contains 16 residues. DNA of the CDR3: TGCGCCAGCAGCTTGGGGACAGCAAAGTACAGCGGTGGCTACACCTTC. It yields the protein CASSLGTAKYSGGYTF. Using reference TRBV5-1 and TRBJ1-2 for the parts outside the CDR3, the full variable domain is KAGVTQTPRYLIKTRGQQVTLSCSPISGHRSVSWYQQTPGQGLQFLFEYFSETQRNKGNFPGRFSGRQFSNSRSEMNVSTLELGDSALYLCASSLGTAKYSGGYTFGSGTRLTVV.

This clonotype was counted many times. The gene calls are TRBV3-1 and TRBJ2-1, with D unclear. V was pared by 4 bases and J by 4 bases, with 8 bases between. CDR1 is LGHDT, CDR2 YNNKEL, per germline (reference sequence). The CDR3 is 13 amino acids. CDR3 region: CASSPGVYNEQFF. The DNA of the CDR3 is TGTGCCAGCAGCCCTGGAGTTTACAATGAGCAGTTCTTC.

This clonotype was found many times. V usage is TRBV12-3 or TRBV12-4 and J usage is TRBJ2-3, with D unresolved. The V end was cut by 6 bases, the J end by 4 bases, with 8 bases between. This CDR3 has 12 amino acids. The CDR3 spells CASRTVPDTQYF. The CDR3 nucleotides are TGTGCCAGCAGGACGGTCCCAGATACGCAGTATTTT.

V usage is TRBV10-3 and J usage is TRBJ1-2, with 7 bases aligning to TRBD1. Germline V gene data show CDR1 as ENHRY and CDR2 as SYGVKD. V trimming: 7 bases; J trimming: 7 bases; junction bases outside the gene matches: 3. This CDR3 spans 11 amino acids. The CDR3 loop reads CAINRGPGYTF. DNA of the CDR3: TGTGCCATCAACAGGGGCCCTGGCTACACCTTC.

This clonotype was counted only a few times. The CDR3 nucleotides are TGCAGTGCTAGAGATGGGGGACAGGGCTACACCTTC. Protein product: CSARDGGQGYTF. The chain links TRBV20-1 to TRBJ1-2, with 7 nucleotides matching TRBD1. This CDR3 comprises 12 residues. Losses at the gene ends were 0 bases for V and 8 bases for J; bases not matched to a gene: 3. Germline-derived CDR1 and CDR2 are DFQATT and SNEGSKA (reference sequence).